This T cell receptor (beta chain) was found in a study of T cell repertoires and Cas9 in healthy adults. General study points: SpCas9-reactive regulatory T cells reportedly mitigated SpCas9-reactive effector T cells in vitro. SpCas9-reactive regulatory T cells appeared frequent in the SpCas9-reactive T cell response.

Libraries were prepared by immunoSEQ multiplex PCR; TCRdb keeps only in-frame clonotypes and omits some of them. The sample shows approximately 1,500 clones, around 76% of them seen only once. CDR1 and CDR2 (germline): ENHRY, SYGVKD. CDR3 length: 12 amino acids. The V gene lost 6 bases and the J gene lost 0 bases, with 6 bases spanning the gap. V gene TRBV10-3 combines with J gene TRBJ2-7; D unclear. Material for sequencing was SpCas9-reactive Tregs (CD4+, CD25+, CD127-, CD137+, CD154-) from PBMCs; culture status not recorded. This clonotype was obtained from a human donor in good health. CDR3 protein: CAIRDGSYEQYF. In nucleotides, the CDR3 is TGTGCCATCAGGGACGGCTCCTACGAGCAGTACTTC.